Listed here is a single T cell receptor beta chain. Residents of 20 to 25 US areas, aged 18 to 89 years, made up the participants. Clinical histories supplied by participants themselves formed the basis of cohort assignment. Two negative PCRs, clearance, or symptom resolution had been documented for recovered Cohort 3 donors. This entry belongs to a study of blood T cell repertoires in COVID-19. CDR3 size: 13 residues. Trimming took 1 base from V and 7 from J, leaving 11 bases between them. Germline CDR1 reads GTSNPN; CDR2 reads SVGIG (reference sequence). In the original analysis: Using reference gene primer amplification, nucleated cell counts were estimated. Using immunoSEQ multiplex PCR, the repertoire was profiled, and TCRdb retains in-frame clones only, with some absent. V and J calls and clone size follow that table, whereas D and trimming were derived from the DNA. The table has 200,000 to 250,000 clones, 86% seen once; the top ten hold about 2.1%.

This TCR derives from a woman in her fifties or sixties who had recovered from COVID-19. Sequences were obtained from PBMCs or T cells enriched from blood (not recorded which). The rearrangement links TRBV30 to TRBJ1-5; D is undetermined. Here the CDR3 reads CAWSDLVTQPQHF. CDR3 nucleotide sequence: TGTGCCTGGAGTGACCTAGTCACGCAGCCCCAGCATTTT.